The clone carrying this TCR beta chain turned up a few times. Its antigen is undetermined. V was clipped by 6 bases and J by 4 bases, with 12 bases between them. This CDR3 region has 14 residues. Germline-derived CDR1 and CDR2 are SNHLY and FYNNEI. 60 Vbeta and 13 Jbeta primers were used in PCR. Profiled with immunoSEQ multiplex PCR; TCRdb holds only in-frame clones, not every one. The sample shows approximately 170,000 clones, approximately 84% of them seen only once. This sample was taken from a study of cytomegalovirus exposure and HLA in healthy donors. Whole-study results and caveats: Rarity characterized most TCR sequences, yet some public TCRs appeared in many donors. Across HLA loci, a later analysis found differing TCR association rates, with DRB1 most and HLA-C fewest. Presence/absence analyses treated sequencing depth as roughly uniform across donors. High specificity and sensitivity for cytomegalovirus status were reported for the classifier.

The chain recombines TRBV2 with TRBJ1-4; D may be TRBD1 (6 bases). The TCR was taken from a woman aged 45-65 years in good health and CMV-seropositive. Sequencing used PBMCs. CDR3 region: CASSQGQLNEKLFF. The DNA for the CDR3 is TGTGCCAGCAGCCAAGGACAGCTTAATGAAAAACTGTTTTTT.